The rows below give T cell receptor beta chains drawn from one sample of a study of cytomegalovirus exposure and HLA in healthy donors. The table came from immunoSEQ multiplex PCR; TCRdb's copy has only in-frame clones and leaves some out. The data show nearly 80,000 clones, around 77% seen once. Material for sequencing was PBMCs. These receptors all stem from a woman between 40 and 50 years old in good health and CMV-seropositive. The CDR3 runs from the conserved cysteine through the conserved F or W. The D gene is left open where the match is weak. Expanded clones get a size class; other rows say once, few or many, or leave the size out.

>.|TRBD1|TRBJ1-1|TRBV6-1|16
CASSETRRLGQAEAFF
TGTGCCAGCAGTGAAACGAGGAGACTAGGACAGGCTGAAGCTTTCTTT
>few|TRBD1|TRBJ1-1|TRBV11-1|17
CASSKTGGRLGNTEAFF
TGTGCCAGCAGCAAAACAGGGGGCCGTTTAGGGAACACTGAAGCTTTCTTT
>.|.|TRBJ2-3|TRBV5-1|15
CASSLGPASGDTQYF
TGCGCCAGCAGCTTGGGACCCGCCAGCGGGGATACGCAGTATTTT
>.|.|TRBJ2-2|TRBV29-1|12
CSAVTGTGELFF
TGCAGCGCGGTCACAGGGACCGGGGAGCTGTTTTTT
>.|TRBD1|TRBJ2-7|TRBV29-1|18
CSVEDGLKRDSFVDEQYF
TGCAGCGTTGAAGACGGGCTCAAACGGGACAGTTTTGTCGACGAGCAGTACTTC
>few|.|TRBJ2-7|TRBV4-2|18
CASSQGVEVGRSTYEQYF
TGTGCCAGCAGCCAAGGAGTTGAAGTGGGGCGGTCGACCTACGAGCAGTACTTC
>.|TRBD1|TRBJ1-1|TRBV5-1|14
CASSPGTVNTEAFF
TGCGCCAGCAGCCCGGGGACAGTGAACACTGAAGCTTTCTTT
>.|.|TRBJ1-2|TRBV9|15
CASSVDVNRDYGYTF
TGTGCCAGCAGCGTAGACGTAAACAGGGACTATGGCTACACCTTC
>.|.|TRBJ1-5|TRBV30|13
CAWSLQANQPQHF
TGTGCCTGGAGTTTACAGGCGAATCAGCCCCAGCATTTT
>.|.|TRBJ1-2|TRBV9|17
CASSALGGTGGMYGYTF
TGTGCCAGCAGCGCCCTAGGTGGAACAGGCGGGATGTATGGCTACACCTTC
>.|.|TRBJ2-7|TRBV30|15
CAWRPLGLDLYEQYF
TGTGCCTGGAGGCCATTGGGGCTAGATCTCTACGAGCAGTACTTC
>few|TRBD2|TRBJ2-7|TRBV5-8|15
CASSLALAGNYEQYF
TGTGCCAGCAGCTTGGCTCTAGCGGGAAACTACGAGCAGTACTTC
>.|TRBD1|TRBJ1-2|TRBV7-2|14
CASSPGQERGGYTF
TGTGCCAGCAGCCCCGGACAGGAAAGAGGCGGCTACACCTTC
>.|TRBD1|TRBJ1-4|TRBV7-2|15
CASSLEGQGAEKLFF
TGTGCCAGCAGCTTAGAGGGACAGGGGGCGGAAAAACTGTTTTTT
>few|.|TRBJ1-1|TRBV21-1|16
CASSNDAGGMNTEAFF
TGTGCCAGCAGCAACGACGCAGGGGGTATGAACACTGAAGCTTTCTTT
>.|.|TRBJ2-7|TRBV19|13
CASSMGAGAEGYF
TGTGCCAGTAGTATGGGGGCAGGGGCCGAAGGGTACTTC
>.|.|TRBJ1-1|TRBV5-1|18
CASSLGFRVGAMNTEAFF
TGCGCCAGCAGCTTGGGGTTTAGGGTGGGGGCCATGAACACTGAAGCTTTCTTT
>.|TRBD1|TRBJ2-2|TRBV7-9|15
CASTPGTGIAGELFF
TGTGCCAGCACCCCGGGGACAGGAATTGCCGGGGAGCTGTTTTTT
>.|TRBD2|TRBJ2-2|TRBV2|16
CASRGPPGGATGELFF
TGTGCCAGCAGGGGGCCCCCCGGGGGGGCCACCGGGGAGCTGTTTTTT
>.|.|TRBJ1-2|TRBV11-2|14
CASTFEKTGYGYTF
TGTGCCAGCACCTTCGAAAAGACAGGTTATGGCTACACCTTC
>once|TRBD2|TRBJ2-1|TRBV9|15
CASSVGLAGYNEQFF
TGTGCCAGCAGCGTAGGGCTAGCGGGGTACAATGAGCAGTTCTTC
>.|.|TRBJ1-5|TRBV19|15
CASSDAGGSNQPQHF
TGTGCCAGTAGCGACGCGGGGGGGAGCAATCAGCCCCAGCATTTT
>.|.|TRBJ1-1|TRBV2|16
CASSEGGRRLNTEAFF
TGTGCCAGCAGTGAAGGGGGCAGACGGCTGAACACTGAAGCTTTCTTT
>.|TRBD2|TRBJ2-7|TRBV18|16
CASSPPLSGSPYEQYF
TGTGCCAGCTCACCCCCTCTCAGCGGGAGCCCCTACGAGCAGTACTTC
>.|.|TRBJ2-2|TRBV15|15
CATSRDETRSGELFF
TGTGCCACCAGCAGAGACGAAACTAGGTCCGGGGAGCTGTTTTTT
>.|TRBD1|TRBJ1-5|TRBV6-5|15
CASSRTGGANQPQHF
TGTGCCAGCAGTAGGACAGGGGGGGCCAATCAGCCCCAGCATTTT
>.|.|TRBJ2-7|TRBV5-6|14
CASSRLEQTGEQYF
TGTGCCAGCAGCCGGTTAGAGCAAACAGGGGAGCAGTACTTC
>.|TRBD1|TRBJ1-4|TRBV7-6|15
CASSLGAGGWEKLFF
TGTGCCAGCAGCTTAGGAGCAGGGGGCTGGGAAAAACTGTTTTTT
>.|TRBD2|TRBJ2-1|TRBV7-9|18
CASSLAPVREGSYNEQFF
TGTGCCAGCAGCCTAGCGCCCGTCCGGGAGGGAAGCTACAATGAGCAGTTCTTC
>few|TRBD1|TRBJ1-1|TRBV13|15
CASSVTHRGQTEAFF
TGTGCCAGCAGCGTAACACACAGGGGTCAAACTGAAGCTTTCTTT
>.|.|TRBJ2-7|TRBV25-1|16
CASSPRLNLRVHEQYF
TGTGCCAGCAGTCCACGCCTCAATCTGCGCGTCCACGAGCAGTACTTC
>few|TRBD1|TRBJ2-5|TRBV5-1|16
CASSFGPGTGEETQYF
TGCGCCAGCAGCTTTGGACCCGGGACAGGGGAAGAGACCCAGTACTTC
>.|TRBD1|TRBJ1-1|TRBV7-9|14
CASSKWDRNTEAFF
TGTGCCAGCAGCAAATGGGACAGGAACACTGAAGCTTTCTTT
>.|TRBD2|TRBJ2-7|TRBV27|16
CASSPQGGARSYEQYF
TGTGCCAGCAGTCCCCAGGGAGGGGCAAGGTCCTACGAGCAGTACTTC
>.|TRBD1|TRBJ1-1|TRBV6-5|15
CASSYTGAEGTEAFF
TGTGCCAGCAGTTATACAGGGGCAGAGGGGACTGAAGCTTTCTTT
>.|.|TRBJ2-5|TRBV30|15
CAWSLYRGGVETQYF
TGTGCCTGGAGTCTATACAGGGGAGGCGTTGAGACCCAGTACTTC
>.|TRBD1|TRBJ1-2|TRBV30|15
CACTDRGFENYGYTF
TGTGCCTGTACGGACAGGGGGTTTGAGAACTATGGCTACACCTTC
>.|TRBD2|TRBJ2-2|TRBV7-6|14
CASSFKGGAGELFF
TGTGCCAGCAGCTTCAAGGGAGGGGCCGGGGAGCTGTTTTTT
>.|.|TRBJ2-1|TRBV7-8|13
CASSTNYRNEQFF
TGTGCCAGCAGCACCAACTACAGGAATGAGCAGTTCTTC
>few|TRBD1|TRBJ2-7|TRBV5-6|14
CASSFGTGLYEQYF
TGTGCCAGCAGTTTTGGGACAGGGCTCTACGAGCAGTACTTC
>few|.|TRBJ1-4|TRBV2|16
CASSEALSGTNEKLFF
TGTGCCAGCAGTGAAGCGCTTTCGGGGACTAATGAAAAACTGTTTTTT
>.|.|TRBJ1-2|TRBV6-5|13
CASSYRDSGGYTF
TGTGCCAGCAGTTACAGGGACTCAGGCGGCTACACCTTC
>.|TRBD2|TRBJ2-2|TRBV2|16
CASSTSGGSPVGELFF
TGTGCCAGCAGCACTAGCGGGGGGTCCCCGGTCGGGGAGCTGTTTTTT
>.|.|TRBJ2-7|TRBV4-1|14
CASSPRGGTVEQYF
TGCGCCAGCAGCCCCCGGGGAGGAACAGTCGAGCAGTACTTC
>.|.|TRBJ2-1|TRBV21-1|16
CASSKVEGKSYNEQFF
TGTGCCAGCAGCAAAGTGGAGGGAAAATCCTACAATGAGCAGTTCTTC
>.|TRBD2|TRBJ2-7|TRBV30|14
CAGKPGTSIYEQYF
TGTGCCGGCAAACCTGGGACTAGTATCTACGAGCAGTACTTC
>.|TRBD1|TRBJ1-5|TRBV18|14
CASSLGTGNQPQHF
TGTGCCAGCTCACTCGGGACAGGTAATCAGCCCCAGCATTTT
>.|.|TRBJ2-7|TRBV5-4|14
CASSLGQKKYEQYF
TGTGCCAGCAGCTTGGGCCAGAAGAAATACGAGCAGTACTTC
>.|TRBD2|TRBJ2-7|TRBV15|16
CATSTPETSGSNEQYF
TGTGCCACCAGCACACCGGAGACTAGCGGGAGTAACGAGCAGTACTTC
>.|TRBD2|TRBJ2-5|TRBV7-7|14
CASSFAGGGETQYF
TGTGCCAGCAGCTTTGCCGGCGGGGGTGAGACCCAGTACTTC
>.|.|TRBJ2-1|TRBV5-6|17
CASKSGWQRTSYNEQFF
TGTGCCAGCAAAAGCGGGTGGCAGCGGACCTCCTACAATGAGCAGTTCTTC
>few|.|TRBJ2-5|TRBV5-8|15
CASSLGSGVRETQYF
TGTGCCAGCAGCTTGGGTTCAGGGGTGCGAGAGACCCAGTACTTC
>.|.|TRBJ1-1|TRBV7-3|13
CASSSGRGTEAFF
TGTGCCAGCAGCTCTGGACGAGGGACTGAAGCTTTCTTT
>.|.|TRBJ1-4|TRBV4-1|13
CASSHNELTQALF
TGCGCCAGCAGCCACAATGAATTGACACAAGCACTTTTT
>.|.|TRBJ1-4|TRBV29-1|13
CSAGIKGGEKLFF
TGCAGCGCCGGGATAAAGGGCGGTGAAAAACTGTTTTTT
>.|.|TRBJ1-2|TRBV28|14
CASELGGSALGYTF
TGTGCCAGCGAGTTGGGGGGTTCGGCCCTCGGCTACACCTTC
>.|.|TRBJ1-1|TRBV27|16
CASSFRGGLMNTEAFF
TGTGCCAGCAGTTTCCGGGGGGGACTTATGAACACTGAAGCTTTCTTT
>.|TRBD1|TRBJ1-5|TRBV5-5|14
CASSLQGRDQPQHF
TGTGCCAGCAGCTTACAGGGGCGTGATCAGCCCCAGCATTTT